This section outlines one T cell receptor beta chain sequence together with its context. CDR1 and CDR2 (germline): SGDLS, YYNGEE. This CDR3 region has 16 residues. The ends were cut back, 3 bases at V and 8 bases at J, with 21 bases in the middle. These data belong to a study of blood T cell repertoires in COVID-19. Some clones are missing from TCRdb's copy, which holds only in-frame ones; the method was immunoSEQ multiplex PCR. Of approximately 400,000 clones listed, more than 75% are singletons. The source is a woman younger than 35 who had recovered from COVID-19. This chain links TRBV9 with TRBJ2-1; D is perhaps TRBD1 (5 bases). Sequencing was performed on PBMCs or T cells enriched from blood (not recorded which). Written as DNA, the CDR3 is TGTGCCAGCAGCGCTGGGTTGTGGAGACAGACTGATGAGCAGTTCTTC. This sequence encodes CASSAGLWRQTDEQFF.